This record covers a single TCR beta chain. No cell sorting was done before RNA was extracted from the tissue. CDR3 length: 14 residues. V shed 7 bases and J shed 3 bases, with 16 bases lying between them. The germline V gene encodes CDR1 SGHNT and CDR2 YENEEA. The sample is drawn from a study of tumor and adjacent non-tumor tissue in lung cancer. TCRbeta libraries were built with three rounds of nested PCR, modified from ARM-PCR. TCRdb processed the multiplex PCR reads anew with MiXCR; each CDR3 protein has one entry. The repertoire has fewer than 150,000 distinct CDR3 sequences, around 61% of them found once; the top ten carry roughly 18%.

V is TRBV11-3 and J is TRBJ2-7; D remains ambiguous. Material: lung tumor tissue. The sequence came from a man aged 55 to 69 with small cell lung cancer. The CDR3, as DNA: TGTGCCAGCACCCCGGAACAGAGTATCTACGAGCAGTACTTC. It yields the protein CASTPEQSIYEQYF.